The text below deals with one TCR beta chain. This specimen belongs to a study of cytomegalovirus exposure and HLA in healthy donors. Study context: Among around 170 million T cells, an earlier analysis found around 100 million unique TCR beta sequences.

The CDR3 is 13 amino acids. Germline V gene lookup returns CDR1 MNHEY and CDR2 SMNVEV (reference sequence). The trim removed 5 bases at V and 11 bases at J, leaving 11 bases unmatched. With 60 Vbeta and 13 Jbeta primers, the PCR was carried out. Assay: immunoSEQ multiplex PCR; the TCRdb copy retains only in-frame clones and omits some. The data hold some 110,000 clones, with 69% observed a single time. The chain combines TRBV27 with TRBJ1-2; 7 nucleotides line up with TRBD1. The receptor was derived from a man aged 25-45 years in good health and CMV-seronegative. The material sequenced was PBMCs. The CDR3 region is CASSPTGAFWYTF. The CDR3 bases are TGTGCCAGCAGTCCTACAGGGGCCTTCTGGTACACCTTC.